This entry lists 26 T cell receptor beta chains sequenced from one sample in a study of T cell responses to AZD1222 COVID-19 vaccine (dated by TCRdb to about 2021). The library was made by the immunoSEQ multiplex PCR assay. The clones in this table, taken by TCRdb from immuneACCESS, are in-frame only. Not every clone is retained; where verified, under half of the shortfall comes from an unresolved V gene, and the cause of the rest is unknown. Present in this sample are 100,000 or so clones, roughly 90% of which were seen just once. The ten largest make up about 1.2% of the sample. The meaning of the sample's time point label: baseline before first vaccination. Sample: peripheral blood, taken on day 0 of AZD1222 vaccination. These receptors all come from an adult in good health.

V is TRBV9 and J is TRBJ2-2; D remains ambiguous. This CDR3 is built from 17 residues. V was trimmed by 0 bases and J by 4 bases, leaving 16 bases between them. Looked up from germline, CDR1 is SGDLS and CDR2 is YYNGEE. CDR3 DNA sequence: TGTGCCAGCAGCGTAGATCACAAGCAAGGTAGCACCGGGGAGCTGTTTTTT. Translating gives CASSVDHKQGSTGELFF.

This clone was counted once. The rearrangement uses TRBV27 and TRBJ1-1; no firm D call. The CDR3 length is 12 residues. Germline CDR1 and CDR2: MNHEY and SMNVEV (reference sequence). Trimming removed 6 bases from V and 1 base from J, with 6 bases in between. CDR3 coding DNA: TGTGCCAGCAGAACAGCGAACACTGAAGCTTTCTTT. Translating gives CASRTANTEAFF.

The rearrangement uses TRBV30 and TRBJ1-1; D call uncertain. The germline CDR1 and CDR2 sequences are GTSNPN and SVGIG (reference sequence). The CDR3 spans 14 residues. V shed 0 bases and J shed 1 base, with 9 bases lying between them. As DNA, the CDR3 is TGTGCCTGGAGTGTAGAAGGGTCGAACACTGAAGCTTTCTTT. It specifies CAWSVEGSNTEAFF.

This chain uses TRBV20-1 with TRBJ1-3; D unclear. The CDR3 is 16 residues long. V gave up 3 bases and J gave up 3 bases, with 18 bases separating them. Looked up from germline, CDR1 is DFQATT and CDR2 is SNEGSKA (reference sequence). CDR3 loop: CSASNGGLGGGNTIYF. The CDR3 region has the DNA TGCAGTGCTAGTAACGGCGGACTCGGAGGTGGAAACACCATATATTTT.

The chain links TRBV24-1 to TRBJ1-5, with D possibly matching TRBD1 (6 bases). V was trimmed by 9 bases and J by 5 bases, leaving 13 bases between them. Per germline, CDR1 KGHDR and CDR2 SFDVKD. This CDR3 spans 13 amino acids. CDR3 region: CATPGAVDQPQHF. CDR3 bases: TGTGCCACCCCAGGGGCGGTTGATCAGCCCCAGCATTTT.

The chain joins TRBV7-9 to TRBJ2-1, with a weak D call TRBD2 (6 bases). CDR1 is SEHNR and CDR2 is FQNEAQ in the germline V gene (reference sequence). The length of the CDR3 is 16 residues. The germline V and J ends were trimmed by 1 base and 8 bases, with 18 bases remaining between them. The CDR3 here is CASSLVYSGRIDEQFF. CDR3 nucleotides: TGTGCCAGCAGCTTAGTTTACAGCGGGCGCATCGATGAGCAGTTCTTC.

This chain connects TRBV7-9 to TRBJ2-1; D not certain. Trimming cost V 4 bases and J 10 bases, with 14 bases left between them. Germline V gene data show CDR1 as SEHNR and CDR2 as FQNEAQ (reference sequence). The length of the CDR3 is 13 residues. CDR3: CASSSRWDGEQFF. CDR3 coding DNA: TGTGCCAGCAGCTCCCGGTGGGATGGAGAGCAGTTCTTC.

The V gene is TRBV2, the J gene TRBJ1-1, with D possibly TRBD1 on 5 matching bases. This CDR3 is built from 11 residues. Trimming stripped 8 bases from V and 5 bases from J, with 9 bases between. Looked up from germline, CDR1 is SNHLY and CDR2 is FYNNEI. CDR3 nucleotides: TGTGCCAGCCCGACAGAGACTGAAGCTTTCTTT. This encodes CASPTETEAFF.

This clone was seen once. The rearrangement uses TRBV7-2 and TRBJ1-4, with D unresolved. With 0 bases removed from V and 1 base from J, the gap between germline ends came to 9 bases. Germline V gene sequence: CDR1 SGHTA, CDR2 FQGNSA. There are 16 residues in the CDR3. The CDR3 DNA reads TGTGCCAGCAGCTTAGCCAGAAGTGGAACTAATGAAAAACTGTTTTTT. This encodes CASSLARSGTNEKLFF.

V gene TRBV4-2 combines with J gene TRBJ1-2; D is perhaps TRBD1 (5 bases). The ends were cut back, 6 bases at V and 4 bases at J, with 15 bases in the middle. The CDR3 is 14 amino acids. Germline-derived CDR1 and CDR2 are LGHNA and YNFKEQ. CDR3 amino acids: CASRERQRSYGYTF. The CDR3 coding sequence is TGTGCCAGCAGGGAGCGACAGCGAAGCTATGGCTACACCTTC.

The chain uses TRBV27 and TRBJ2-7; 9 nucleotides match TRBD1. The CDR3 contains 14 residues. Losses at the gene ends were 5 bases for V and 2 bases for J; bases not matched to a gene: 4. Germline lookup yields CDR1 MNHEY and CDR2 SMNVEV (reference sequence). CDR3 DNA: TGTGCCAGCAGTCCGACAGGGGGGACCTACGAGCAGTACTTC. Translating gives CASSPTGGTYEQYF.

This clone appeared once. Lacking the conserved final phenylalanine or tryptophan, this CDR3 likely reflects a read error. The limits of the CDR3 on the DNA are not certain, so only TCRdb's listed CDR3 is given. The chain couples TRBV4-3 to TRBJ1-4; the table calls TRBD1, which could not be checked here. The CDR3 spans 15 residues, counting both ends. Germline V lookup: CDR1 LGHNA, CDR2 YSLEER. This CDR3 reads CASSPSVGQGFPRTV.

V gene TRBV3-1 (or the pseudogene TRBV3-2) combines with J gene TRBJ1-5; D is unresolved. This CDR3 spans 13 amino acids. V gave up 1 base and J gave up 9 bases, with 10 bases separating them. The germline V gene encodes CDR1 LGHDT and CDR2 YNNKEL (reference sequence). As DNA, the CDR3 is TGTGCCAGCAGCCAAGGTCTTGCGGGGCCCCAGCATTTT. It yields the protein CASSQGLAGPQHF.

This sequence joins TRBV28 and TRBJ2-4; TRBD1 is a possible D gene (5 bases). The ends were cut back, 2 bases at V and 5 bases at J, with 10 bases in the middle. The CDR3 is made up of 14 amino acids. Germline-derived CDR1 and CDR2 are MDHEN and SYDVKM. The CDR3 DNA follows: TGTGCCAGCAGTTTACAGGACATACAAAACATTCAGTACTTC. Translating gives CASSLQDIQNIQYF. Using reference TRBV28 and TRBJ2-4 for the parts outside the CDR3, the full variable domain is DVKVTQSSRYLVKRTGEKVFLECVQDMDHENMFWYRQDPGLGLRLIYFSYDVKMKEKGDIPEGYSVSREKKERFSLILESASTNQTSMYLCASSLQDIQNIQYFGAGTRLSVL.

The CDR3 protein is CASSPPTGGRLSNEKLFF. In DNA, the CDR3 is TGTGCCAGCAGCCCGCCGACAGGGGGGCGGCTCTCTAATGAAAAACTGTTTTTT. The V call is TRBV7-9, the J call TRBJ1-4; 9 positions match TRBD1. The CDR3 spans 18 residues. CDR1 is SEHNR, CDR2 FQNEAQ, per germline (reference sequence). V was pared by 5 bases and J by 3 bases, with 13 bases of the junction left unmatched.

The chain combines TRBV19 with TRBJ2-6; 9 bases line up with TRBD1. V trimming: 7 bases; J trimming: 0 bases; junction bases outside the gene matches: 10. Germline CDR1 and CDR2: LNHDA and SQIVND (reference sequence). This CDR3 is built from 18 residues. Here the CDR3 DNA reads TGTGCCAGTACCCTGGACAGGGGCCGAAGCTCTGGGGCCAACGTCCTGACTTTC. Translating it yields CASTLDRGRSSGANVLTF.

The J gene is TRBJ1-3, the V gene TRBV5-4, with TRBD1 as a possible D gene (6 bases). Germline V gene data show CDR1 as SGHNT and CDR2 as YYREEE (reference sequence). This CDR3 has 13 amino acids. With 4 bases removed from V and 2 bases from J, the gap between germline ends came to 7 bases. The CDR3 here is CASSRDTGNTIYF. The CDR3 DNA is TGTGCCAGCAGCCGGGACACTGGAAACACCATATATTTT.

This clone was counted a few times. The rearrangement joins TRBV6-1 to TRBJ1-1; D unresolved. The V end was cut by 1 base, the J end by 7 bases, with 7 bases between. Germline V gives CDR1 MNHNS, CDR2 SASEGT. The CDR3 is 12 residues long. The CDR3 is CASSEVGNEAFF. CDR3 DNA: TGTGCCAGCAGTGAAGTAGGGAATGAAGCTTTCTTT.

V usage is TRBV7-2 and J usage is TRBJ2-7; D may be TRBD2 (5 bases). CDR1 and CDR2 from the germline V gene are SGHTA and FQGNSA. This CDR3 spans 15 amino acids. Deletions cut 5 bases from V and 0 bases from J, with 14 bases between. The CDR3: CASSPRVGLSYEQYF. The CDR3 region has the DNA TGTGCCAGCAGCCCGAGGGTGGGTCTCTCCTACGAGCAGTACTTC.

The CDR3 loop reads CAWSAQGNRRRRTDTQYF. The CDR3 DNA sequence: TGTGCCTGGAGTGCTCAGGGAAATCGCCGCCGAAGGACAGATACGCAGTATTTT. V usage is TRBV30 and J usage is TRBJ2-3; D is possibly TRBD1 (5 bases). The CDR3 contains 18 residues. Deletions cut 1 base from V and 3 bases from J, with 23 bases between. CDR1 is GTSNPN and CDR2 is SVGIG in the germline V gene (reference sequence).

The chain uses TRBV7-2 and TRBJ1-6; 7 bases line up with TRBD1. Germline V gene sequence: CDR1 SGHTA, CDR2 FQGNSA. The J segment lost 7 bases and the V segment lost 4 bases, leaving 7 bases of the junction unmatched. This CDR3 region has 15 residues. This chain's CDR3 is CASSSTGAPNSPLHF. The CDR3 DNA is TGTGCCAGCAGCTCCACAGGGGCCCCCAATTCACCCCTCCACTTT.

The CDR3 reads CSVTGTAEAFF. For the CDR3, the DNA is TGCAGTGTCACCGGGACAGCCGAAGCTTTCTTT. The chain links TRBV20-1 to TRBJ1-1; the match to TRBD1 covers 7 bases. The J segment lost 8 bases and the V segment lost 7 bases, leaving 7 bases of the junction unmatched. Germline CDR1 is DFQATT and CDR2 is SNEGSKA (reference sequence). The CDR3 is made up of 11 amino acids.

The J gene is TRBJ1-1, the V gene TRBV5-5; D unclear. Germline CDR1 and CDR2: SGHKS and YYEKEE (reference sequence). The V gene lost 0 bases and the J gene lost 1 base, with 7 bases spanning the gap. The CDR3 runs 14 residues. This CDR3 is CASSLGAANTEAFF. The DNA of the CDR3 is TGTGCCAGCAGCTTGGGGGCAGCGAACACTGAAGCTTTCTTT.

V is TRBV4-3 and J is TRBJ2-1; 7 bases are a match to TRBD2. The CDR3 covers 15 residues. Germline V gene lookup returns CDR1 LGHNA and CDR2 YSLEER. The junction had 3 bases not matched to a gene; V was cut back by 1 base and J by 3 bases. The CDR3 nucleotides read TGCGCCAGCAGCCAAGTGGGCGGGGGCTACAATGAGCAGTTCTTC. It yields the protein CASSQVGGGYNEQFF.

Only one count was recorded for this clone. CDR3 nucleotides: TGTGCCAGCAGTTACCGGGACAGGGCTGGAAACACCATATATTTT. Its protein is CASSYRDRAGNTIYF. The chain is built from TRBV2 and TRBJ1-3, with 9 bases identical to TRBD1. There are 15 residues in the CDR3. Unmatched junction bases numbered 4, after V lost 5 bases and J lost 2 bases. Germline V lookup: CDR1 SNHLY, CDR2 FYNNEI.

The sample holds one count of this clone. As DNA, the CDR3 is TGTGCCAGCAGTTTAGGACCAGGGACAGCCTTCTTC. Its translation: CASSLGPGTAFF. This rearrangement joins TRBV28 to TRBJ2-1; 7 positions match TRBD1. Germline CDR1 reads MDHEN; CDR2 reads SYDVKM. The CDR3 runs 12 residues. The V segment lost 2 bases and the J segment 16 bases; nucleotides outside the gene matches: 8. The full variable domain, its missing parts supplied by reference TRBV28 and TRBJ2-1, is DVKVTQSSRYLVKRTGEKVFLECVQDMDHENMFWYRQDPGLGLRLIYFSYDVKMKEKGDIPEGYSVSREKKERFSLILESASTNQTSMYLCASSLGPGTAFFGPGTRLTVL.